The 8 T cell receptor beta chains below come from one sample, sequenced in a study of blood T cell repertoires in COVID-19. The table came from immunoSEQ multiplex PCR; TCRdb's copy has only in-frame clones and leaves some out. This sample yields about 150,000 clones, of which around 80% are seen a single time; under 20% belongs to the top ten. Sequenced material: PBMCs or T cells enriched from blood (not recorded which). These receptors originate from a woman in her 70s in a cohort exposed to, infected with or recovered from COVID-19 (not recorded which).

In regard to this clone: A junction end diverges from the germline sequence, so it may reflect a read error. V and J are TRBV27 and TRBJ2-6; perhaps TRBD1 as D (6 bases). Germline assignment: CDR1 MNHEY and CDR2 SMNVEV (reference sequence). The CDR3 contains 15 residues. The CDR3 spells CASSSTGSGANVLTF. In nucleotides, the CDR3 is TGTGCCAGCAGTTCCACAGGGTCTGGGGCCAACGTCCTAACTTTC. Based on the CDR3 plus reference TRBV27 and TRBJ2-6, the full variable domain is EAQVTQNPRYLITVTGKKLTVTCSQNMNHEYMSWYRQDPGLGLRQIYYSMNVEVTDKGDVPEGYKVSRKEKRNFPLILESPSPNQTSLYFCASSSTGSGANVLTFGAGSRLTVL.

This chain uses TRBV18 with TRBJ1-2; D is possibly TRBD1 (6 bases). This CDR3 has 14 residues. Trimming cost V 0 bases and J 5 bases, with 10 bases left between them. Germline CDR1 KGHSH, CDR2 LQKENI. The CDR3 DNA sequence: TGTGCCAGCTCACCACCGGACAGCATTTATGGCTACACCTTC. Translating it yields CASSPPDSIYGYTF.

The CDR3 sequence is CASSLGGGVGTEAFF. The CDR3 DNA reads TGTGCCAGCAGCTTAGGCGGGGGCGTCGGCACTGAAGCTTTCTTT. The V gene is TRBV7-8, the J gene TRBJ1-1, with D perhaps matching TRBD1 (6 bases). This CDR3 comprises 15 residues. The V and J ends lost 1 base and 4 bases respectively, with 13 bases between them. The V gene's germline CDR1 is SGHVS and CDR2 FQNEAQ.

The chain has TRBV2 and TRBJ1-2; D remains unclear. This CDR3 has 12 residues. Trimming took 3 bases from V and 2 from J, leaving 4 bases between them. Germline values: CDR1 SNHLY, CDR2 FYNNEI. CDR3 residues: CASSEGNYGYTF. CDR3 DNA: TGTGCCAGCAGTGAGGGCAACTATGGCTACACCTTC.

This clone was recorded once. The gene calls are TRBV5-1 and TRBJ2-3, with D tentatively TRBD2 (5 bases). The CDR3 covers 15 residues. CDR1 is SGHRS, CDR2 YFSETQ, per germline. Between the trimmed V and J ends, which lost 5 bases and 2 bases, there was a span of 15 bases. The CDR3 region is CASRVGPSNTDTQYF. In nucleotides, the CDR3 is TGCGCCAGCAGAGTCGGCCCTAGCAACACAGATACGCAGTATTTT.

This clone was counted once. V usage is TRBV18 and J usage is TRBJ2-3; 10 bases align to TRBD2. V gave up 2 bases and J gave up 8 bases; unmatched junction bases: 16. The CDR3 totals 18 residues. Germline lookup yields CDR1 KGHSH and CDR2 LQKENI. CDR3 region: CASSPSVGLADAWSTQYF. The CDR3 DNA follows: TGTGCCAGCTCACCATCCGTAGGACTAGCGGACGCCTGGAGTACGCAGTATTTT.

The CDR3 here is CASSQDTARELFF. CDR3 coding DNA: TGTGCCAGCAGCCAAGATACAGCCCGGGAGCTGTTTTTT. The chain couples TRBV4-2 to TRBJ2-2; D unresolved. The CDR3 runs 13 residues. The V end lost 0 bases, the J end lost 9 bases, and 8 bases lay between the germline ends. Germline CDR1 and CDR2: LGHNA and YNFKEQ.

The rearrangement joins TRBV7-9 to TRBJ2-7; 7 bases fit TRBD1. The CDR3 is 15 amino acids. Germline-derived CDR1 and CDR2 are SEHNR and FQNEAQ (reference sequence). Trimming cost V 1 base and J 3 bases; bases outside gene matches: 6. CDR3 residues: CASSLDRGVDYEQYF. CDR3 DNA sequence: TGTGCCAGCAGCTTAGACAGGGGAGTTGACTACGAGCAGTACTTC.